The 28 T cell receptor beta chains below were found in one sample sequenced in a study of blood T cell repertoires in COVID-19. Data came from immunoSEQ multiplex PCR; TCRdb stores just in-frame clones and leaves some out. The sample lists around 68,000 clones; approximately 86% were seen once. The sample consisted of peripheral blood. The origin of the receptors is a man aged 35-49 years with COVID-19, enrolled during active disease.

This chain uses TRBV29-1 with TRBJ1-2, with TRBD1 as a possible D gene (6 bases). The CDR3 spans 14 residues. V dropped 7 bases and J dropped 0 bases, with 15 bases sitting between them. CDR1 and CDR2 (germline): SQVTM, ANQGSEA. The CDR3 DNA sequence: TGCAGCGCAAGCGGGACATCCACTAACTATGGCTACACCTTC. It encodes CSASGTSTNYGYTF.

The gene calls are TRBV27 and TRBJ2-2; 12 nucleotides align to TRBD1. This CDR3 has 16 residues. Germline trimming cut 6 bases from V and 8 bases from J; bases unmatched to any gene: 10. Germline V gene data show CDR1 as MNHEY and CDR2 as SMNVEV (reference sequence). The CDR3 region is CASSRDRGQGAGELFF. The CDR3 nucleotides read TGTGCCAGCAGCCGGGACAGGGGGCAGGGAGCGGGGGAGCTGTTTTTT.

The V gene is TRBV12-2, the J gene TRBJ2-1; the table's D call TRBD2 went unverified against the DNA. TRBV12-2 represents a pseudogene. The CDR3 length is 15 residues. CDR3 sequence reads: CASRLGLAGANEQFF. The CDR3 bases are TGTGCAAGTCGCCTAGGACTAGCGGGGGCCAATGAGCAGTTCTTC.

The chain has TRBV9 and TRBJ2-1, with 11 bases matching TRBD2. The germline V gene has CDR1 SGDLS and CDR2 YYNGEE. Germline trimming cut 0 bases from V and 3 bases from J; bases unmatched to any gene: 8. The CDR3 spans 18 residues. The chain's CDR3 is CASSVGNSGGALYNEQFF. Here the CDR3 DNA reads TGTGCCAGCAGCGTAGGAAATAGCGGGGGGGCCCTCTACAATGAGCAGTTCTTC.

As DNA, the CDR3 is TGTGCCAGTCCTCGGGGGGCCACAGATACGCAGTATTTT. This translates into CASPRGATDTQYF. The chain has TRBV9 and TRBJ2-3; perhaps TRBD2 as D (7 bases). This CDR3 has 13 amino acids. Trimming cost V 8 bases and J 2 bases, with 12 bases left between them. CDR1 SGDLS and CDR2 YYNGEE come from the germline V gene.

The genes are TRBV6-2 or TRBV6-3 and TRBJ2-1; D perhaps matches TRBD2 (6 bases). Trimming took 5 bases from V and 7 from J, leaving 6 bases between them. The CDR3 runs to 11 residues. Germline V gene data show CDR1 as MNHEY and CDR2 as SVGEGT. The CDR3 is CASSGGNEQFF. CDR3 DNA sequence: TGTGCCAGCAGTGGAGGGAATGAGCAGTTCTTC.

This chain uses TRBV28 with TRBJ1-2; the D is unclear. Per the germline V gene, CDR1 is MDHEN and CDR2 is SYDVKM. CDR3 length: 13 residues. V was cut by 5 bases and J by 4 bases, with 11 bases left in between. For the CDR3, the DNA is TGTGCCAGCAGTCTTAGTTTTTCCTATGGCTACACCTTC. Its protein product is CASSLSFSYGYTF.

The CDR3 is CASSIGKSYEQYF. CDR3 DNA: TGTGCCAGTAGTATAGGCAAGAGCTACGAGCAGTACTTC. The rearrangement joins TRBV19 to TRBJ2-7; D is unresolved. Trimming shortened V by 1 base and J by 3 bases, and 7 bases separated the two germline ends. This CDR3 region has 13 residues. Per germline, CDR1 LNHDA and CDR2 SQIVND (reference sequence).

This clone has a single count. The genes are TRBV5-6 and TRBJ1-5, with D maybe TRBD1 (6 bases). This CDR3 has 14 residues. Looked up from germline, CDR1 is SGHDT and CDR2 is YYEEEE. Trimming cost V 3 bases and J 4 bases, with 11 bases left between them. CDR3 sequence reads: CASSSPDSNQPQHF. The CDR3 DNA follows: TGTGCCAGCAGCTCCCCGGACAGTAATCAGCCCCAGCATTTT.

The rearrangement uses TRBV7-9 and TRBJ1-2; D unclear. The CDR3 spans 15 residues. The V end lost 1 base, the J end lost 5 bases, and 14 bases lay between the germline ends. CDR1 SEHNR and CDR2 FQNEAQ come from the germline V gene (reference sequence). The DNA for the CDR3 is TGTGCCAGCAGCTTAGTAGTGGCCGACTCGTATGGCTACACCTTC. Encoded protein: CASSLVVADSYGYTF.

The chain is built from TRBV5-6 and TRBJ2-7; tentatively, D is TRBD2 (5 bases). CDR3 size: 13 residues. Germline CDR1 is SGHDT and CDR2 is YYEEEE. The ends were cut back, 7 bases at V and 4 bases at J, with 15 bases in the middle. CDR3 in DNA: TGTGCCAGCCAACAAGGTCCGGGATACGAGCAGTACTTC. Translated: CASQQGPGYEQYF.

The V gene is TRBV6-1, the J gene TRBJ1-2; 8 bases line up with TRBD1. Germline V gene data show CDR1 as MNHNS and CDR2 as SASEGT. CDR3 size: 15 residues. Trimming cost V 2 bases and J 5 bases; bases outside gene matches: 7. The CDR3 nucleotides are TGTGCCAGCAGTGAATCCCCAGGGGGCGGTTATGGCTACACCTTC. Protein sequence: CASSESPGGGYGYTF.

This chain links TRBV5-5 with TRBJ2-7, with TRBD1 matching over 7 bases. This CDR3 spans 14 amino acids. Germline CDR1 reads SGHKS; CDR2 reads YYEKEE (reference sequence). Unmatched junction bases numbered 3, after V lost 0 bases and J lost 3 bases. The CDR3 region has the DNA TGTGCCAGCAGCTTGGCCGACAGGGACTACGAGCAGTACTTC. Its translation: CASSLADRDYEQYF.

The rearrangement uses TRBV11-2 and TRBJ1-6; TRBD1 might be the D (5 bases). This CDR3 comprises 14 residues. V lost 8 bases and J lost 10, with 18 bases in between. Germline V gene lookup returns CDR1 SGHAT and CDR2 FQNNGV. The DNA of the CDR3 is TGTGCCAGCGGACCACCAGGGATTGCCTCACCCCTCCACTTT. It is translated as CASGPPGIASPLHF.

The chain uses TRBV28 and TRBJ2-1; 11 nucleotides agree with TRBD2. V shed 9 bases, J shed 2 bases, and the junction held 6 bases outside the gene matches. Germline V gene sequence: CDR1 MDHEN, CDR2 SYDVKM. The length of the CDR3 is 15 residues. DNA of the CDR3: TGTGCCAGTGTTAGCGGGGGGGAGCCCTACAATGAGCAGTTCTTC. Amino acid sequence: CASVSGGEPYNEQFF.

The chain combines TRBV30 with TRBJ2-3; maybe TRBD2 (5 bases). This CDR3 comprises 14 residues. V was clipped by 4 bases and J by 2 bases, with 13 bases between them. Germline V gene lookup returns CDR1 GTSNPN and CDR2 SVGIG (reference sequence). In DNA, the CDR3 is TGTGCCTGGACGACTACTCAATTCACAGATACGCAGTATTTT. Encoded protein: CAWTTTQFTDTQYF.

The sample holds one count of this clone. The rearrangement uses TRBV5-4 and TRBJ2-2; TRBD1 aligns across 8 bases. This CDR3 is built from 15 residues. With V trimmed by 3 bases and J by 5 bases, 6 bases remained unmatched. The germline CDR1 and CDR2 sequences are SGHNT and YYREEE (reference sequence). The CDR3 DNA is TGTGCCAGCAGCTGGACAGGGCTGGATACCGGGGAGCTGTTTTTT. As protein: CASSWTGLDTGELFF.

This chain links TRBV30 with TRBJ2-2; D perhaps matches TRBD2 (6 bases). CDR3 length equals 14 residues. Germline V gene sequence: CDR1 GTSNPN, CDR2 SVGIG (reference sequence). The V end was cut by 0 bases, the J end by 4 bases, with 9 bases between. The CDR3 reads CAWSVGGTTGELFF. Written as DNA, the CDR3 is TGTGCCTGGAGTGTGGGGGGAACCACCGGGGAGCTGTTTTTT.

The chain joins TRBV29-1 to TRBJ2-6; 7 nucleotides agree with TRBD1. V shed 4 bases, J shed 0 bases, and the junction held 9 bases outside the gene matches. The CDR3 covers 17 residues. Germline loops: CDR1 SQVTM, CDR2 ANQGSEA. The CDR3 coding sequence is TGCAGCGTTGTAGACCCGACAGGGAGCTCTGGGGCCAACGTCCTGACTTTC. Translating gives CSVVDPTGSSGANVLTF. Full variable domain (rest looked up from reference TRBV29-1 and TRBJ2-6): SAVISQKPSRDICQRGTSLTIQCQVDSQVTMMFWYRQQPGQSLTLIATANQGSEATYESGFVIDKFPISRPNLTFSTLTVSNMSPEDSSIYLCSVVDPTGSSGANVLTFGAGSRLTVL.

This chain uses TRBV5-1 with TRBJ1-1, with 9 bases lining up with TRBD1. The CDR3 length is 16 residues. V lost 2 bases, J lost 4 bases, and 9 bases stayed unmatched. Germline-derived CDR1 and CDR2 are SGHRS and YFSETQ. CDR3 in amino acids: CASSLTGGAGGTEAFF. In nucleotides, the CDR3 is TGCGCCAGCAGCTTAACAGGGGGCGCAGGGGGCACTGAAGCTTTCTTT.

This clone was detected only a few times. Within the sample, other DNA sequences also encode this same CDR3. This rearrangement joins TRBV7-9 to TRBJ2-1; unclear D gene. Trimming shortened V by 3 bases and J by 0 bases, and 6 bases separated the two germline ends. This CDR3 region has 14 residues. The V gene's germline CDR1 is SEHNR and CDR2 FQNEAQ (reference sequence). Written as DNA, the CDR3 is TGTGCCAGCAGCTTGGGCTCCTCCTACAATGAGCAGTTCTTC. Translating gives CASSLGSSYNEQFF.

The chain recombines TRBV5-1 with TRBJ2-1, with 12 bases fitting TRBD2. V lost 5 bases, J lost 2 bases, and 5 bases stayed unmatched. The CDR3 totals 16 residues. Germline-derived CDR1 and CDR2 are SGHRS and YFSETQ. CDR3 sequence reads: CASREASGGAYNEQFF. DNA of the CDR3: TGCGCCAGCAGGGAGGCTAGCGGGGGGGCCTACAATGAGCAGTTCTTC.

This chain connects TRBV19 to TRBJ2-3; TRBD2 matches 7 bases. The CDR3 length is 13 residues. V lost 3 bases to trimming and J lost 6 bases; unmatched junction nucleotides: 3. Germline V lookup: CDR1 LNHDA, CDR2 SQIVND (reference sequence). The CDR3 DNA reads as TGTGCCAGTAGTATGGGAGGGCTGGATACGCAGTATTTT. As protein: CASSMGGLDTQYF.

J is TRBJ2-3 and V is TRBV6-5; D is unresolved. The CDR3 spans 15 residues. Germline values: CDR1 MNHEY, CDR2 SVGAGI. V was trimmed by 0 bases and J by 1 base, leaving 8 bases between them. The DNA of the CDR3 is TGTGCCAGCAGTTACTCTTTCCGAGGCACAGATACGCAGTATTTT. Its translation is CASSYSFRGTDTQYF.

This clone was counted between two and nine times. V and J are TRBV25-1 and TRBJ1-4; no firm D call. Germline loops: CDR1 MGHDK, CDR2 SYGVNS. There are 14 residues in the CDR3. The germline V and J ends were trimmed by 3 bases and 0 bases, with 5 bases remaining between them. The CDR3 coding sequence is TGTGCCAGCAGTGATGCGTCAACTAATGAAAAACTGTTTTTT. This sequence encodes CASSDASTNEKLFF. Full variable domain (rest looked up from reference TRBV25-1 and TRBJ1-4): EADIYQTPRYLVIGTGKKITLECSQTMGHDKMYWYQQDPGMELHLIHYSYGVNSTEKGDLSSESTVSRIRTEHFPLTLESARPSHTSQYLCASSDASTNEKLFFGSGTQLSVL.

The rearrangement uses TRBV7-2 and TRBJ2-3; D unclear. Germline values: CDR1 SGHTA, CDR2 FQGNSA. V was cut by 1 base and J by 2 bases, with 7 bases left in between. This CDR3 region has 14 residues. CDR3 region: CASSLGAYTDTQYF. The CDR3 DNA sequence: TGTGCCAGCAGCTTAGGTGCCTACACAGATACGCAGTATTTT.

A note on this clone: The junction differs from germline at one of its ends, possibly a read error. This chain uses TRBV28 with TRBJ1-2; weak D call: TRBD1 (5 bases). This CDR3 has 13 residues. From germline, CDR1 is MDHEN and CDR2 SYDVKM. This chain's CDR3 is CANSDGHYYGYTF. The CDR3 nucleotides are TGTGCCAACAGTGACGGACACTATTATGGCTACACCTTC.

The CDR3 sequence is CASLFRDNLHEQYF. The DNA for the CDR3 is TGTGCCAGCCTCTTCCGGGACAATTTACACGAGCAGTACTTC. This sequence joins TRBV11-1 and TRBJ2-7; D is possibly TRBD1 (6 bases). The CDR3 is 14 residues long. The V end was cut by 8 bases, the J end by 5 bases, with 19 bases between. Germline V gene data show CDR1 as SGHAT and CDR2 as FQDESV (reference sequence).